The source of this T cell receptor (beta chain) is a study of human T cells and chemical hapten exposure. Time point reported: pre-sensitization, week 0. Treatment denoted: therapeutic diphenylcyclopropenone sensitization with weekly scalp DPC. TCRdb fed the RACE reads into MiXCR, producing one record per CDR3 protein. The sample carries some 400,000 distinct CDR3 sequences, approximately 5% recorded once. This clonotype occurred a few times. The input for sequencing was whole blood, taken in connection with sensitization to the hapten diphenylcyclopropenone (DPC). This sequence was found in a woman aged 50 to 60 with alopecia areata. Some clones in this sample may be carry-over from other donors' samples.

The DNA of the CDR3 is TGTGCCAGCAGTTACTCGGGGTACTACGAGCAGTACTTC. Residues: CASSYSGYYEQYF. V usage is TRBV6-5 and J usage is TRBJ2-7, with D uncertain. V gave up 0 bases and J gave up 3 bases, with 6 bases separating them. CDR3 length: 13 residues. Germline V gene data show CDR1 as MNHEY and CDR2 as SVGAGI.